One and the same sample provided the 3 T cell receptor beta chains below, sequenced in a study of blood T cell repertoires in COVID-19. Clones were sequenced by immunoSEQ multiplex PCR, and TCRdb holds only the in-frame ones, with some missing. The sample carries tens of thousands of clones, about 90% recorded once. The sequenced sample consisted of peripheral blood. The receptors here all came from a human donor in a cohort sampled during active COVID-19.

Only one count was recorded for this clone. The chain recombines TRBV9 with TRBJ1-2; D possibly corresponds to TRBD1 (5 bases). The CDR3 length is 15 residues. Germline V gene lookup returns CDR1 SGDLS and CDR2 YYNGEE. V shed 0 bases and J shed 4 bases, with 13 bases lying between them. The CDR3 DNA reads as TGTGCCAGCAGCGTAGATCCAGGGCCCGGCTATGGCTACACCTTC. Encoded protein: CASSVDPGPGYGYTF.

V is TRBV30 and J is TRBJ1-2, with 8 nucleotides matching TRBD1. The V and J ends lost 0 bases and 3 bases, in that order; junction bases with no gene match: 21. The germline CDR1 and CDR2 sequences are GTSNPN and SVGIG (reference sequence). This CDR3 comprises 20 residues. This CDR3 is CAWSVAKWFIRQGADYGYTF. The CDR3 DNA is TGTGCCTGGAGTGTAGCCAAGTGGTTTATACGGCAGGGGGCTGACTATGGCTACACCTTC.

CDR3 in DNA: TGTGCCAGAAGCTTCCAGGGGAAATATAATTCACCCCTCCACTTT. This encodes CARSFQGKYNSPLHF. V and J are TRBV5-3 and TRBJ1-6; D is possibly TRBD1 (6 bases). TRBV5-3 is designated an ORF whose function remains uncertain. The CDR3 runs 15 residues. Trimming removed 2 bases from V and 4 bases from J, with 10 bases in between.